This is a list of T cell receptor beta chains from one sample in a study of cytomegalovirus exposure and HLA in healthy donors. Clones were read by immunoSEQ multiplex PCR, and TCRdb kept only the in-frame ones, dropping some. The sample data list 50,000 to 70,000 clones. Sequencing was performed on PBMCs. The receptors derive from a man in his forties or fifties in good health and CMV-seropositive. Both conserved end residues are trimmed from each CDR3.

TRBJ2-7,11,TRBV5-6,ASSFGQFYEQY
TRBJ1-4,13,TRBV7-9,ASSLGVSQGGKLF
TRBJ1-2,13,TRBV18,ASSPPLIGTGGYT
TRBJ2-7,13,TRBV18,ASSSGTSGSGEQY
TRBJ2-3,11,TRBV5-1,ASSLGHVDTQY
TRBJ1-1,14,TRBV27,ASNGGVLGMNTEAF
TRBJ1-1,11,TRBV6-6,ASSLGTGPEAF
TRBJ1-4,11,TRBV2,ASRRDFNEKLF
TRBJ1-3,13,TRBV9,ASSGDRSSGNTIY
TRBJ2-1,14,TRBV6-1,ASSEKETSGYNEQF
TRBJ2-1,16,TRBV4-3,ASSPTREGRSSYNEQF
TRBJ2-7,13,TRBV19,ASSIAPTGGYEQY
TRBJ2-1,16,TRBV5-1,ASSLGRPGLAGHNEQF
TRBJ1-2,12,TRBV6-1,ASSEGQGVRGYT
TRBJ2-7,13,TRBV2,ASSGDFGALSEQY
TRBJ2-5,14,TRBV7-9,ASSLGSGAYQETQY
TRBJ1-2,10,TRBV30,AWSRGTVGYT
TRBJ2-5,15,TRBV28,ASSSSSGLAAQETQY
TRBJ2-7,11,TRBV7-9,ASSRLSSYEQY
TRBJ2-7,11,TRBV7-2,ASSLVGVYEQY